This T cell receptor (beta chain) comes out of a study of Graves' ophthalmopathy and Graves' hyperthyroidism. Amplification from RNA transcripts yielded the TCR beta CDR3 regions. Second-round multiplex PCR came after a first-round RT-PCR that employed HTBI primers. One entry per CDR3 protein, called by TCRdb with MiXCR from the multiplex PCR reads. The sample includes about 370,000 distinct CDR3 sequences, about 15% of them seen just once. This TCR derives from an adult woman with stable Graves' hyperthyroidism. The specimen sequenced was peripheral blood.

CDR3 region: CASRTYRVGTGELFF. The CDR3, as DNA: TGTGCCAGCAGGACCTACAGGGTTGGCACCGGGGAGCTGTTTTTT. The chain uses TRBV7-8 and TRBJ2-2; TRBD1 is a possible D gene (6 bases). The CDR3 totals 15 residues. Trimming took 6 bases from V and 4 from J, leaving 15 bases between them. CDR1 is SGHVS, CDR2 FQNEAQ, per germline. The full variable domain, rest sourced from reference TRBV7-8 and TRBJ2-2, is GAGVSQSPRYKVAKRGQDVALRCDPISGHVSLFWYQQALGQGPEFLTYFQNEAQLDKSGLPSDRFFAERPEGSVSTLKIQRTQQEDSAVYLCASRTYRVGTGELFFGEGSRLTVL.